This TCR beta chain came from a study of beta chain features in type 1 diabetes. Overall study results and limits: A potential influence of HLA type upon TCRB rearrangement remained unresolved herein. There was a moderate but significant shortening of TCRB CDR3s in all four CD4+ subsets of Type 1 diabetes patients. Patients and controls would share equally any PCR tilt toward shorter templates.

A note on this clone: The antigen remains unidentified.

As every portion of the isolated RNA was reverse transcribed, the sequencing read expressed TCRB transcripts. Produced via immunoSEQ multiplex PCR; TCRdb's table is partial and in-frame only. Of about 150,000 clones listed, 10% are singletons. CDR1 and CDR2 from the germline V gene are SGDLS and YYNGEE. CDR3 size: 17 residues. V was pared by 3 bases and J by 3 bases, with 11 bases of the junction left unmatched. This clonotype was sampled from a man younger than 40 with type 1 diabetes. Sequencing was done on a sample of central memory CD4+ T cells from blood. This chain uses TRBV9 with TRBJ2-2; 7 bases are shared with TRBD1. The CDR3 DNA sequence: TGTGCCAGCAGCGAGGGGCCTCAGGGGGATTACACCGGGGAGCTGTTTTTT. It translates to CASSEGPQGDYTGELFF.